The rows below give T cell receptor beta chains drawn from one sample of a study of cytomegalovirus exposure and HLA in healthy donors. Measured with immunoSEQ multiplex PCR; TCRdb has only the in-frame clones, and not every one. The sample contains approximately 140,000 clones, 70% to 80% of which appear only once. What was sequenced was PBMCs. The receptors come from a woman in her fifties or sixties in good health and CMV-seropositive. Each CDR3 is given with its conserved first and last residue. D genes are given only for firm matches. The size entry is marked missing in some rows and otherwise reads once, few, many or a size class.

j_gene: TRBJ1-5
v_gene: TRBV6-6
abundance: .
d_gene: .
CDR3aa: CASSYIGGQPQHF
CDR3nt: TGTGCCAGCAGTTATATTGGCGGTCAGCCCCAGCATTTT

j_gene: TRBJ2-3
v_gene: TRBV5-4
abundance: .
d_gene: TRBD2
CDR3aa: CASSPGTSGGEGTDTQYF
CDR3nt: TGTGCCAGCAGCCCGGGGACTAGCGGGGGGGAGGGCACAGATACGCAGTATTTT

j_gene: TRBJ1-2
v_gene: TRBV5-1
abundance: few
d_gene: .
CDR3aa: CASSFLDRHGYTF
CDR3nt: TGCGCCAGCAGCTTCCTAGACAGGCATGGCTACACCTTC

j_gene: TRBJ2-1
v_gene: TRBV21-1
abundance: few
d_gene: .
CDR3aa: CASSPTPESPNEQFF
CDR3nt: TGTGCCAGCAGCCCAACACCAGAATCGCCCAATGAGCAGTTCTTC

j_gene: TRBJ2-5
v_gene: TRBV7-3
abundance: .
d_gene: TRBD2
CDR3aa: CASSIGTSGGETQYF
CDR3nt: TGTGCCAGCAGTATTGGGACTAGCGGGGGGGAGACCCAGTACTTC

j_gene: TRBJ1-1
v_gene: TRBV11-2
abundance: .
d_gene: .
CDR3aa: CASSPTRLAGTEAFF
CDR3nt: TGTGCCAGCAGCCCCACCCGCCTAGCGGGCACTGAAGCTTTCTTT

j_gene: TRBJ1-2
v_gene: TRBV6-6
abundance: few
d_gene: TRBD1
CDR3aa: CASSPTGVEGYTF
CDR3nt: TGTGCCAGCAGCCCGACAGGGGTCGAAGGCTACACCTTC

j_gene: TRBJ1-2
v_gene: TRBV6-5
abundance: .
d_gene: TRBD1
CDR3aa: CASSYRDRGVYGYTF
CDR3nt: TGTGCCAGCAGTTACCGGGACAGGGGAGTCTATGGCTACACCTTC

j_gene: TRBJ1-3
v_gene: TRBV29-1
abundance: .
d_gene: .
CDR3aa: CSVLDTGSGNTIYF
CDR3nt: TGCAGCGTCCTCGACACCGGCTCTGGAAACACCATATATTTT

j_gene: TRBJ2-1
v_gene: TRBV4-2
abundance: .
d_gene: TRBD1
CDR3aa: CASSQEGGTNEQFF
CDR3nt: TGTGCCAGCAGCCAAGAAGGGGGCACAAATGAGCAGTTCTTC

j_gene: TRBJ2-1
v_gene: TRBV6-5
abundance: .
d_gene: TRBD2
CDR3aa: CASSSGGVGEQFF
CDR3nt: TGTGCCAGCAGTTCCGGGGGGGTTGGTGAGCAGTTCTTC

j_gene: TRBJ2-7
v_gene: TRBV11-2
abundance: .
d_gene: .
CDR3aa: CASTQTGYEQYF
CDR3nt: TGTGCCAGCACGCAGACAGGCTACGAGCAGTACTTC

j_gene: TRBJ1-2
v_gene: TRBV18
abundance: .
d_gene: .
CDR3aa: CASSIQGSYGYTF
CDR3nt: TGTGCCAGCTCAATTCAGGGATCCTATGGCTACACCTTC

j_gene: TRBJ1-2
v_gene: TRBV5-1
abundance: .
d_gene: .
CDR3aa: CASSPARLTVGDGYTF
CDR3nt: TGCGCCAGCAGCCCCGCTCGGCTGACCGTTGGAGATGGCTACACCTTC

j_gene: TRBJ2-3
v_gene: TRBV6-5
abundance: .
d_gene: .
CDR3aa: CASSYSGLSTDTQYF
CDR3nt: TGTGCCAGCAGTTACTCGGGACTCAGCACAGATACGCAGTATTTT

j_gene: TRBJ1-6
v_gene: TRBV16
abundance: few
d_gene: TRBD1
CDR3aa: CASSKTGDSYNSPLHF
CDR3nt: TGTGCCAGCAGCAAAACAGGGGACTCCTATAATTCACCCCTCCACTTT

j_gene: TRBJ2-2
v_gene: TRBV7-3
abundance: few
d_gene: .
CDR3aa: CASSLTAGPKAGELFF
CDR3nt: TGTGCCAGCAGCTTAACGGCAGGCCCCAAGGCCGGGGAGCTGTTTTTT

j_gene: TRBJ2-2
v_gene: TRBV11-3
abundance: .
d_gene: .
CDR3aa: CASSRLGPNTGELFF
CDR3nt: TGTGCCAGCAGCCGCCTGGGCCCGAACACCGGGGAGCTGTTTTTT

j_gene: TRBJ1-2
v_gene: TRBV5-1
abundance: .
d_gene: .
CDR3aa: CASSLLEHYGYTF
CDR3nt: TGCGCCAGCAGCTTGCTAGAACACTATGGCTACACCTTC

j_gene: TRBJ1-2
v_gene: TRBV5-5
abundance: .
d_gene: .
CDR3aa: CASSSVAGDGYTF
CDR3nt: TGTGCCAGCAGCTCAGTGGCAGGGGATGGCTACACCTTC

j_gene: TRBJ1-4
v_gene: TRBV18
abundance: .
d_gene: TRBD1
CDR3aa: CASSPPSRTGPREKLFF
CDR3nt: TGTGCCAGCTCACCACCCTCCCGGACAGGTCCGAGGGAAAAACTGTTTTTT

j_gene: TRBJ2-5
v_gene: TRBV27
abundance: .
d_gene: TRBD1
CDR3aa: CASSPGTGLETQYF
CDR3nt: TGTGCCAGCAGTCCCGGGACAGGGCTGGAGACCCAGTACTTC

j_gene: TRBJ2-1
v_gene: TRBV5-6
abundance: .
d_gene: TRBD1
CDR3aa: CASSLNQWTGDNEQFF
CDR3nt: TGTGCCAGCAGCTTGAATCAGTGGACAGGGGACAATGAGCAGTTCTTC

j_gene: TRBJ2-4
v_gene: TRBV11-2
abundance: .
d_gene: .
CDR3aa: CASSPTVAKNIQYF
CDR3nt: TGTGCCAGCAGTCCAACAGTAGCCAAAAACATTCAGTACTTC

j_gene: TRBJ1-2
v_gene: TRBV7-3
abundance: .
d_gene: .
CDR3aa: CASSPAGRWNYGYTF
CDR3nt: TGTGCCAGCAGCCCTGCGGGAAGGTGGAACTATGGCTACACCTTC

j_gene: TRBJ2-7
v_gene: TRBV6-5
abundance: few
d_gene: .
CDR3aa: CASSYSFQGGEVQYF
CDR3nt: TGTGCCAGCAGTTACTCGTTCCAGGGGGGTGAGGTGCAGTACTTC

j_gene: TRBJ2-7
v_gene: TRBV19
abundance: .
d_gene: TRBD1
CDR3aa: CASMGTGGYEQYF
CDR3nt: TGTGCCAGTATGGGGACAGGGGGCTACGAGCAGTACTTC

j_gene: TRBJ2-1
v_gene: TRBV6-1
abundance: .
d_gene: TRBD2
CDR3aa: CASTSGGWNEQFF
CDR3nt: TGTGCCAGCACTAGCGGGGGGTGGAATGAGCAGTTCTTC

j_gene: TRBJ2-5
v_gene: TRBV14
abundance: .
d_gene: TRBD2
CDR3aa: CASSQVSSGGPSGETQYF
CDR3nt: TGTGCCAGCAGCCAAGTTTCTAGCGGGGGGCCGTCAGGAGAGACCCAGTACTTC

j_gene: TRBJ1-2
v_gene: TRBV12-5
abundance: .
d_gene: .
CDR3aa: CASGLVTGGYGYTF
CDR3nt: TGTGCTAGTGGTTTGGTAACCGGGGGCTATGGCTACACCTTC

j_gene: TRBJ2-1
v_gene: TRBV11-3
abundance: .
d_gene: TRBD2
CDR3aa: CASSPFPGLDPPYNEQFF
CDR3nt: TGTGCCAGCAGCCCGTTCCCGGGACTAGATCCCCCCTACAATGAGCAGTTCTTC

j_gene: TRBJ1-5
v_gene: TRBV6-5
abundance: .
d_gene: TRBD1
CDR3aa: CASREQGGNQPQHF
CDR3nt: TGTGCCAGCAGAGAACAGGGGGGCAATCAGCCCCAGCATTTT

j_gene: TRBJ2-2
v_gene: TRBV10-2
abundance: .
d_gene: TRBD1
CDR3aa: CASTGDRFIAGELFF
CDR3nt: TGCGCCAGCACGGGGGACAGGTTCATCGCCGGGGAGCTGTTTTTT

j_gene: TRBJ1-5
v_gene: TRBV7-2
abundance: .
d_gene: .
CDR3aa: CASSLEARVRPQHF
CDR3nt: TGTGCCAGCAGCTTAGAGGCGAGGGTCAGGCCCCAGCATTTT

j_gene: TRBJ1-5
v_gene: TRBV5-6
abundance: .
d_gene: .
CDR3aa: CASSPGGYQPQHF
CDR3nt: TGTGCCAGCAGCCCGGGGGGTTATCAGCCCCAGCATTTT

j_gene: TRBJ1-1
v_gene: TRBV5-1
abundance: .
d_gene: TRBD1
CDR3aa: CASSSNLQGLGTEAFF
CDR3nt: TGCGCCAGCAGTTCTAATCTACAGGGGTTGGGCACTGAAGCTTTCTTT

j_gene: TRBJ1-5
v_gene: TRBV7-9
abundance: .
d_gene: TRBD1
CDR3aa: CASSLQGVDQPQHF
CDR3nt: TGTGCCAGCAGCCTCCAGGGGGTTGATCAGCCCCAGCATTTT

j_gene: TRBJ2-5
v_gene: TRBV9
abundance: .
d_gene: TRBD2
CDR3aa: CASSVDSGEYQETQYF
CDR3nt: TGTGCCAGCAGCGTAGATAGCGGGGAGTACCAAGAGACCCAGTACTTC

j_gene: TRBJ1-4
v_gene: TRBV6-1
abundance: few
d_gene: TRBD1
CDR3aa: CASSGQGNEKLFF
CDR3nt: TGTGCCAGCAGTGGACAGGGAAATGAAAAACTGTTTTTT

j_gene: TRBJ2-3
v_gene: TRBV7-9
abundance: .
d_gene: TRBD2
CDR3aa: CASSPQTGSGDTDTQYF
CDR3nt: TGTGCCAGCAGTCCCCAGACCGGTAGCGGGGACACAGATACGCAGTATTTT

j_gene: TRBJ1-1
v_gene: TRBV20-1
abundance: once
d_gene: TRBD1
CDR3aa: CSAMEGAVF
CDR3nt: TGCAGTGCCATGGAGGGGGCGGTATTT